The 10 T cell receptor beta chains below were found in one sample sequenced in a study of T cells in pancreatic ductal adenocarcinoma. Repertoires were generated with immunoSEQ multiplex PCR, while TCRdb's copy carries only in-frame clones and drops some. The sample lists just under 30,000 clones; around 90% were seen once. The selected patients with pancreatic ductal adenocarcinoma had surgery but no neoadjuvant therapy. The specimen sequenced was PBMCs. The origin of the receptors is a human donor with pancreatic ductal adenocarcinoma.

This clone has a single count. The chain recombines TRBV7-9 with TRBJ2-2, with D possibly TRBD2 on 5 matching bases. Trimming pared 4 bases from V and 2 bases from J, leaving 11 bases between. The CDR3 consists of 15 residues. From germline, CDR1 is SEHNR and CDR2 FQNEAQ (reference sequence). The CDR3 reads CASSYEGPNTGELFF. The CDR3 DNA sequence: TGTGCCAGCAGCTACGAGGGCCCTAACACCGGGGAGCTGTTTTTT. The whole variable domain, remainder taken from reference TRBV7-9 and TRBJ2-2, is DTGVSQNPRHKITKRGQNVTFRCDPISEHNRLYWYRQTLGQGPEFLTYFQNEAQLEKSRLLSDRFSAERPKGSFSTLEIQRTEQGDSAMYLCASSYEGPNTGELFFGEGSRLTVL.

CDR3 in DNA: TGTGCCAGCAGTGAAGCCCCCCGGACAACGCAGTACTTC. It specifies CASSEAPRTTQYF. The chain recombines TRBV2 with TRBJ2-7; D possibly corresponds to TRBD1 (5 bases). Germline CDR1 reads SNHLY; CDR2 reads FYNNEI. This CDR3 contains 13 residues. Trimming removed 0 bases at V and 9 bases at J, with 12 bases between.

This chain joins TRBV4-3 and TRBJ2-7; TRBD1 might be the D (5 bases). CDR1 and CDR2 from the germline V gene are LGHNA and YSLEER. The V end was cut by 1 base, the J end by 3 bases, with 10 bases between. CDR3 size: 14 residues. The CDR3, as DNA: TGCGCCAGCAGCCAAGGTAGGGGAAACTACGAGCAGTACTTC. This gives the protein CASSQGRGNYEQYF.

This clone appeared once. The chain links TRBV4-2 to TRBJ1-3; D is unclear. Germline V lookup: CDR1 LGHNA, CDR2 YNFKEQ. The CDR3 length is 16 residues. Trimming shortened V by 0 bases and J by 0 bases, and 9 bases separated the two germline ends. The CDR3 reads CASSQDWTGSGNTIYF. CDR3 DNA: TGTGCCAGCAGCCAAGATTGGACGGGCTCTGGAAACACCATATATTTT.

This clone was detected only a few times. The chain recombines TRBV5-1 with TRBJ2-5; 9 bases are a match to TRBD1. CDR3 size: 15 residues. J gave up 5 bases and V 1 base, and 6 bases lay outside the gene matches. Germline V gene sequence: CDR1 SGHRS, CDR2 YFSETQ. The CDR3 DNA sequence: TGCGCCAGCAGCTTGTCACAGGGGGCGCGGGAGACCCAGTACTTC. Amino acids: CASSLSQGARETQYF.

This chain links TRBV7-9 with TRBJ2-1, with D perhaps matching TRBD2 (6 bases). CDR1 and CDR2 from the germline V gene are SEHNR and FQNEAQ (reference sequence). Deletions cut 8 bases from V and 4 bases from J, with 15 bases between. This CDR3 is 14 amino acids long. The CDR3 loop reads CASLEGGLYNEQFF. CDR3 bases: TGTGCCAGCCTCGAGGGAGGACTTTACAATGAGCAGTTCTTC.

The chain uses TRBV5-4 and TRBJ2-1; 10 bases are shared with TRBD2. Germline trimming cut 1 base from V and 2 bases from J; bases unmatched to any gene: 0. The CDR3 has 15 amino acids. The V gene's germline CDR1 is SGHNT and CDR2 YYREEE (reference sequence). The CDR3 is CASSLTSGTYNEQFF. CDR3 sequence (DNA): TGTGCCAGCAGCTTGACTAGCGGGACCTACAATGAGCAGTTCTTC.

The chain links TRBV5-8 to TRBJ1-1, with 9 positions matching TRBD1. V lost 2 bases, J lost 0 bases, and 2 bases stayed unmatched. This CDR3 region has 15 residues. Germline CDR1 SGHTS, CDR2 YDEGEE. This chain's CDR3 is CASSFWTGVNTEAFF. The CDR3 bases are TGTGCCAGCAGCTTCTGGACAGGGGTGAACACTGAAGCTTTCTTT.

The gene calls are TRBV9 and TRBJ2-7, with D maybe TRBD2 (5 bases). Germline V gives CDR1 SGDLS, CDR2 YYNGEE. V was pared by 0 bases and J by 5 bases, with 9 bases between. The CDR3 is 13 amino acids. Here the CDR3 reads CASSVEVANEQYF. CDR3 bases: TGTGCCAGCAGCGTAGAGGTAGCGAACGAGCAGTACTTC.

The CDR3 DNA sequence: TGCGCCAGCACCACGGGGGGAGTCGGCACCGGGGAGCTGTTTTTT. This encodes CASTTGGVGTGELFF. The chain combines TRBV5-1 with TRBJ2-2, with 7 bases lining up with TRBD2. CDR1 is SGHRS, CDR2 YFSETQ, per germline. The V gene end was trimmed by 6 bases and the J gene end by 4 bases; junction bases not matched to a gene: 9. This CDR3 is built from 15 residues.